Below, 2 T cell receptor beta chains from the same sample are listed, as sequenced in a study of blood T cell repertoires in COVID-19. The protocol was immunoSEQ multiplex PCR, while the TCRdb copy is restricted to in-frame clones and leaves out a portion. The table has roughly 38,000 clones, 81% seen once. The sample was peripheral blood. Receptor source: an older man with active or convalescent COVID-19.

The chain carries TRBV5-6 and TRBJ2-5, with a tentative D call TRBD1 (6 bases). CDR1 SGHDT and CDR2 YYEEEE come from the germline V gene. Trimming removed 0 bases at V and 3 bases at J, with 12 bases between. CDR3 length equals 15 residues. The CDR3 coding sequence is TGTGCCAGCAGCTTGGATTGGACAGCTAAAGAGACCCAGTACTTC. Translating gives CASSLDWTAKETQYF.

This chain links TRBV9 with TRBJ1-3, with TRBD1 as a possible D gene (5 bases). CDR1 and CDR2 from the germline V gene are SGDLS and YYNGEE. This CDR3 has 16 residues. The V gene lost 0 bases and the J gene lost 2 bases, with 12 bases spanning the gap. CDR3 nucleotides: TGTGCCAGCAGCGTAGACTCAGGGTTTACTGGAAACACCATATATTTT. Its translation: CASSVDSGFTGNTIYF.